This TCR beta chain originates from a study of blood T cell repertoires in COVID-19. Data came from immunoSEQ multiplex PCR; TCRdb stores just in-frame clones and leaves some out. Of tens of thousands of clones in the sample, 78% were seen once. The CDR3 has 17 amino acids. Trimming took 1 base from V and 2 from J, leaving 16 bases between them. CDR1 is LNHNV and CDR2 is YYDKDF in the germline V gene (reference sequence). This chain uses TRBV15 with TRBJ2-3, with D possibly TRBD2 on 5 matching bases. The source material was peripheral blood. The sequence was obtained from an elderly man with acute or convalescent COVID-19. The CDR3: CATSRAGTGVVTDTQYF. The CDR3 nucleotides are TGTGCCACCAGCAGAGCGGGTACCGGGGTGGTCACAGATACGCAGTATTTT.